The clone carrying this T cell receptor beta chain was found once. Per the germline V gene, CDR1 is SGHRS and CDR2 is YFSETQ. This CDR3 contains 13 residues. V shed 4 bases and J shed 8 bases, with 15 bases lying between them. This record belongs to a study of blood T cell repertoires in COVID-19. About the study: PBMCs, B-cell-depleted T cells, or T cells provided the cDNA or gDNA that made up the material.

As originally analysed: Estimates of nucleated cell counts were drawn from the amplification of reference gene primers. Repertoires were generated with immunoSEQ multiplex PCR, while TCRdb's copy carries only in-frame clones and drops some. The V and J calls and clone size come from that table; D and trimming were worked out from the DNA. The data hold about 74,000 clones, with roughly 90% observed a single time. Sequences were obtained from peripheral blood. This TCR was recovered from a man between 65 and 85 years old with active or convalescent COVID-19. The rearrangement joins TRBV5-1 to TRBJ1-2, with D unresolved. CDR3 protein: CASSPLDGLGYTF. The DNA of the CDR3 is TGCGCCAGCAGCCCTTTGGACGGACTGGGCTACACCTTC.